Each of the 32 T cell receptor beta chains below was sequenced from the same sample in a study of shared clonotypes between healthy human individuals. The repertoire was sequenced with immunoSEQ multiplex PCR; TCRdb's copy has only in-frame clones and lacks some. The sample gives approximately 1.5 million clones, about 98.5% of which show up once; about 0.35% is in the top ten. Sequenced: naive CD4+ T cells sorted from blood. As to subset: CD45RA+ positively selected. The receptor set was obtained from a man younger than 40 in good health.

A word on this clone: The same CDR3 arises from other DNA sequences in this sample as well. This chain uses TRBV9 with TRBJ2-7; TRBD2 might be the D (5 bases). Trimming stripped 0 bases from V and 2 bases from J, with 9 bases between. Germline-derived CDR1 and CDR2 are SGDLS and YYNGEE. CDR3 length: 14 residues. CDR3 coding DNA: TGTGCCAGCAGCGTAGGGGCGGAGGCCTACGAGCAGTACTTC. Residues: CASSVGAEAYEQYF. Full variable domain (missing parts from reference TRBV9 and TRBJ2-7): DSGVTQTPKHLITATGQRVTLRCSPRSGDLSVYWYQQSLDQGLQFLIQYYNGEERAKGNILERFSAQQFPDLHSELNLSSLELGDSALYFCASSVGAEAYEQYFGPGTRLTVT.

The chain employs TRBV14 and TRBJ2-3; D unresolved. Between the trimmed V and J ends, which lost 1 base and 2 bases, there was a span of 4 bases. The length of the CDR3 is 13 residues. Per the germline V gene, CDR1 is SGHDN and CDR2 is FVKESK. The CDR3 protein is CASSQVVTDTQYF. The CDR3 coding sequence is TGTGCCAGCAGCCAAGTGGTCACAGATACGCAGTATTTT.

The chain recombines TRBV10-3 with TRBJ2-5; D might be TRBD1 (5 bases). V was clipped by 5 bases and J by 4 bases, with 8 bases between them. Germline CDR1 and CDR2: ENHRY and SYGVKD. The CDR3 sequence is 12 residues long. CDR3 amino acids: CAISRQRETQYF. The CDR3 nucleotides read TGTGCCATCAGTCGACAGCGAGAGACCCAGTACTTC.

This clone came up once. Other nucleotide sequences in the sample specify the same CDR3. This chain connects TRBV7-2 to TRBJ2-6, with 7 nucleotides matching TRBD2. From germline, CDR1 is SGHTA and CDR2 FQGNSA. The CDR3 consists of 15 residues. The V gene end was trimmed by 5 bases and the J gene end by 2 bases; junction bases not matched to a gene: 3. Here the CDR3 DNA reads TGTGCCAGCAGCCCGGGGGGTGCTGGGGCCAACGTCCTGACTTTC. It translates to CASSPGGAGANVLTF.

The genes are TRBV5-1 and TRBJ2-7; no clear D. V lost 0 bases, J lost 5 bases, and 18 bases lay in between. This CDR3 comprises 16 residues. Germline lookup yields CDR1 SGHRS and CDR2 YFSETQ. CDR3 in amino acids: CASSLGRRVRNHEQYF. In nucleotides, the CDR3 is TGCGCCAGCAGCTTGGGGCGCCGAGTACGTAATCACGAGCAGTACTTC.

The CDR3: CASSRSESSYNEQFF. Here the CDR3 DNA reads TGTGCCAGTAGTAGAAGCGAGAGCTCCTACAATGAGCAGTTCTTC. J is TRBJ2-1 and V is TRBV19, with D hard to call. From germline, CDR1 is LNHDA and CDR2 SQIVND (reference sequence). Trimming stripped 4 bases from V and 0 bases from J, with 10 bases between. The CDR3 loop spans 15 amino acids.

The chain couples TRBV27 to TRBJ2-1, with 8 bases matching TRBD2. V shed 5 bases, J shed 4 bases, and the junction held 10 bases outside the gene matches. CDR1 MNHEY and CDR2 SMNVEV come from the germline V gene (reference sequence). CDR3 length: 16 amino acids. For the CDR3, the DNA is TGTGCCAGCAGTCCCTTAGCGGGATCCGGGTACAATGAGCAGTTCTTC. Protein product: CASSPLAGSGYNEQFF.

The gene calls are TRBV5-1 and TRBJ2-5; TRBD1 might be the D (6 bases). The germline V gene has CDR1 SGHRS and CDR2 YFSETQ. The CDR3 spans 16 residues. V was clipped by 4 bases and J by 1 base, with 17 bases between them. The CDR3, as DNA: TGCGCCAGCAGCCCGGGACAAACCGGACCCCAAGAGACCCAGTACTTC. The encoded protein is CASSPGQTGPQETQYF. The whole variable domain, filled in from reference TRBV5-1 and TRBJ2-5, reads KAGVTQTPRYLIKTRGQQVTLSCSPISGHRSVSWYQQTPGQGLQFLFEYFSETQRNKGNFPGRFSGRQFSNSRSEMNVSTLELGDSALYLCASSPGQTGPQETQYFGPGTRLLVL.

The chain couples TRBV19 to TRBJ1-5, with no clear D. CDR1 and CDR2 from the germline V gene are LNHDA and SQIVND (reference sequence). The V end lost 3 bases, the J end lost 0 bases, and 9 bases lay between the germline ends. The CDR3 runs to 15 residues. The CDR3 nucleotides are TGTGCCAGTAGTATCGGGGTTTATAGCAATCAGCCCCAGCATTTT. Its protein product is CASSIGVYSNQPQHF.

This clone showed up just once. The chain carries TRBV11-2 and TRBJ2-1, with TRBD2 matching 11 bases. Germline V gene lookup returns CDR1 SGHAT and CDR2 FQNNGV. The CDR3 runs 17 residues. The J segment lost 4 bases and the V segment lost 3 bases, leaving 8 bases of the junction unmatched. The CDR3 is CASSFGVLAGVYNEQFF. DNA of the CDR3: TGTGCCAGCAGCTTTGGTGTACTAGCGGGAGTGTACAATGAGCAGTTCTTC.

CDR3 in amino acids: CASSDGLAGAYEQYF. Written as DNA, the CDR3 is TGTGCCAGCAGTGATGGGCTAGCGGGAGCCTACGAGCAGTACTTC. The V gene is TRBV6-1, the J gene TRBJ2-7, with TRBD2 identical over 10 bases. Germline CDR1 MNHNS, CDR2 SASEGT. Trimming cost V 3 bases and J 2 bases; bases outside gene matches: 4. The CDR3 loop spans 15 amino acids.

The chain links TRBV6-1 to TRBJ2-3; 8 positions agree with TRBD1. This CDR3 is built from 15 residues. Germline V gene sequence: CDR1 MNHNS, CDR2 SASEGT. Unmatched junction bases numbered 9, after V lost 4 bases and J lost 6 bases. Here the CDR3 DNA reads TGTGCCAGCAGTGGCACAGGACAGGGATCGGATACGCAGTATTTT. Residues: CASSGTGQGSDTQYF.

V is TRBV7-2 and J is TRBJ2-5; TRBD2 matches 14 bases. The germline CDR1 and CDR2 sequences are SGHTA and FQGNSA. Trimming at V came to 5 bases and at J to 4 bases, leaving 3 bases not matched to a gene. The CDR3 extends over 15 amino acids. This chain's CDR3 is CASSAGLAGVETQYF. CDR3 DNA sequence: TGTGCCAGCAGCGCGGGACTAGCGGGAGTAGAGACCCAGTACTTC.

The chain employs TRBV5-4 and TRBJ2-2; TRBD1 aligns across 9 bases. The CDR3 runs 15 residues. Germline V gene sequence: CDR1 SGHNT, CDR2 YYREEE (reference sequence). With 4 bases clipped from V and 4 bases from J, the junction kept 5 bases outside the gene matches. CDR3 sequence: CASSQDRGGTGELFF. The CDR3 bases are TGTGCCAGCAGCCAGGACAGGGGAGGCACCGGGGAGCTGTTTTTT. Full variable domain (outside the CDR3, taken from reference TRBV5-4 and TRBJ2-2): ETGVTQSPTHLIKTRGQQVTLRCSSQSGHNTVSWYQQALGQGPQFIFQYYREEENGRGNFPPRFSGLQFPNYSSELNVNALELDDSALYLCASSQDRGGTGELFFGEGSRLTVL.

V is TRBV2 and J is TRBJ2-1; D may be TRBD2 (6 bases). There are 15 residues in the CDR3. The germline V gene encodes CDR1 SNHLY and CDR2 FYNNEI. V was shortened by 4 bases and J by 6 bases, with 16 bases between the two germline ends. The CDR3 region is CASSVSRTTPNEQFF. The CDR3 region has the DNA TGTGCCAGCAGTGTGTCCAGGACTACACCCAATGAGCAGTTCTTC.

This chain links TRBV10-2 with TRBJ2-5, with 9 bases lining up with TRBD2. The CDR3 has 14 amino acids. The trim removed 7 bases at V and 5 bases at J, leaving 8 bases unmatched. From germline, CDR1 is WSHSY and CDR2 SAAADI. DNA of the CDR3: TGCGCCAGCAAGGGGGCGGGGGGGTTGGAGACCCAGTACTTC. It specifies CASKGAGGLETQYF.

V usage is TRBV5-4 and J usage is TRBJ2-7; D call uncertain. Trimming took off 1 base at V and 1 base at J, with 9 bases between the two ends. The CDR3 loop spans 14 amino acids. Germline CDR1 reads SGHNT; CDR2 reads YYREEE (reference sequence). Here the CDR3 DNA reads TGTGCCAGCAGCTTGAGTCAGGATTCCTACGAGCAGTACTTC. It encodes CASSLSQDSYEQYF.

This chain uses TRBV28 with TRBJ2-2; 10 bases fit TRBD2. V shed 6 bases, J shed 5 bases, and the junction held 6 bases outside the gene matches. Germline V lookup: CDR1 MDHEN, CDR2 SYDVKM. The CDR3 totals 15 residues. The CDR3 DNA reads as TGTGCCAGCAGGGTCAGCGGGAGGGAAACCGGGGAGCTGTTTTTT. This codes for CASRVSGRETGELFF.

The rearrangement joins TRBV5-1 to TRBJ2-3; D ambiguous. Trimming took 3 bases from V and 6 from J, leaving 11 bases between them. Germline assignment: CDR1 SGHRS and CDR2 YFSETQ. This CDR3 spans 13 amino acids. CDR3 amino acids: CASSSAPDDTQYF. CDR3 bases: TGCGCCAGCAGCTCCGCCCCCGATGATACGCAGTATTTT. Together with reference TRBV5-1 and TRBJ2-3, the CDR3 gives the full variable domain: KAGVTQTPRYLIKTRGQQVTLSCSPISGHRSVSWYQQTPGQGLQFLFEYFSETQRNKGNFPGRFSGRQFSNSRSEMNVSTLELGDSALYLCASSSAPDDTQYFGPGTRLTVL.

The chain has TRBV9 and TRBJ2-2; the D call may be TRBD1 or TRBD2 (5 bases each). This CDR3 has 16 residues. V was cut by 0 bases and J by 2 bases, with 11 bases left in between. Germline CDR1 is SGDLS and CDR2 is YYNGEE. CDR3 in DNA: TGTGCCAGCAGCGTAGGCACAGGAGGAAACACCGGGGAGCTGTTTTTT. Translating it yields CASSVGTGGNTGELFF.

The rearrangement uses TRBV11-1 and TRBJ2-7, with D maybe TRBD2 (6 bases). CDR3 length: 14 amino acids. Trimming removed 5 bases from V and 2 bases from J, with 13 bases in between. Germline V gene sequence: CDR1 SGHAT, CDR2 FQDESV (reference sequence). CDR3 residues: CASSPRGTAYEQYF. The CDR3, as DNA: TGTGCCAGCAGCCCTCGCGGGACCGCCTACGAGCAGTACTTC.

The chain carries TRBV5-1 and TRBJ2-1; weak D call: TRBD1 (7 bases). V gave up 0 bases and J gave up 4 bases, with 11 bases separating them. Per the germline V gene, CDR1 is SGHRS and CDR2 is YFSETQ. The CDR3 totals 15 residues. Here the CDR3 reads CASSLVQGGYNEQFF. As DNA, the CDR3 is TGCGCCAGCAGCTTGGTCCAGGGGGGTTACAATGAGCAGTTCTTC.

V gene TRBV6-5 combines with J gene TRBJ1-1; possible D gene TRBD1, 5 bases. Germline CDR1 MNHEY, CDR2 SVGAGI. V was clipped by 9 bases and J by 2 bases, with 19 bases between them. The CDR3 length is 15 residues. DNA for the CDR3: TGTGCCAGTTCTCGACCGTCGACAGTAAACACTGAAGCTTTCTTT. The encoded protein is CASSRPSTVNTEAFF.

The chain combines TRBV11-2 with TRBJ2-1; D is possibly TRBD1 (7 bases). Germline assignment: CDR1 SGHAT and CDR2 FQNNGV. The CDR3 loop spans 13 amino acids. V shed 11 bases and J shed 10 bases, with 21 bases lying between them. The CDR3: CAGRDSPSSEQFF. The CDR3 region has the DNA TGTGCCGGGCGGGACAGCCCGAGTTCGGAGCAGTTCTTC.

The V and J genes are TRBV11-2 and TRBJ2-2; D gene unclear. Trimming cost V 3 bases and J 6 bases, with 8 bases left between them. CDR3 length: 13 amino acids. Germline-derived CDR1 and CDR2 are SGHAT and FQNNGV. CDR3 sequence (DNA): TGTGCCAGCAGCTTGAGTGGGGCCGGGGAGCTGTTTTTT. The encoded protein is CASSLSGAGELFF.

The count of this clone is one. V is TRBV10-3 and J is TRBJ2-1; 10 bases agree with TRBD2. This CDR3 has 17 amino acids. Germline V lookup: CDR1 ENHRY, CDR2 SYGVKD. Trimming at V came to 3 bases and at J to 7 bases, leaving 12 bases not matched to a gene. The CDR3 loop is CAISDAPGLAMLNEQFF. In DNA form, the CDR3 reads TGTGCCATCAGTGACGCCCCGGGACTAGCGATGTTGAATGAGCAGTTCTTC.

CDR3 region: CASSPPGGEQFF. The CDR3 nucleotides are TGTGCCAGCTCACCACCAGGAGGGGAGCAGTTCTTC. The rearrangement links TRBV18 to TRBJ2-1; the D gene is possibly TRBD2 (6 bases). The V gene lost 0 bases and the J gene lost 10 bases, with 7 bases spanning the gap. The germline gives CDR1 KGHSH, CDR2 LQKENI. The CDR3 sequence is 12 residues long.

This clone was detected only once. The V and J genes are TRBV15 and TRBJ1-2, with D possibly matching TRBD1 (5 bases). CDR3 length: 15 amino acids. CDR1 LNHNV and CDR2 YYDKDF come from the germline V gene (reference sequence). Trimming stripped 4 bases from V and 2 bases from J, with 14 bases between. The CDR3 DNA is TGTGCCACCAGCAAATTGCCGGGACTAAACTATGGCTACACCTTC. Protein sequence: CATSKLPGLNYGYTF.

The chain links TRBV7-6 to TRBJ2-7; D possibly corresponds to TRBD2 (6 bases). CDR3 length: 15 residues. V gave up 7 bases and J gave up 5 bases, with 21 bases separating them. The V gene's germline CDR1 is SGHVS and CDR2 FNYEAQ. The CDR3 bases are TGTGCCAGCACATCGGGTATAGCGGAGAGGCACGAGCAGTACTTC. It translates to CASTSGIAERHEQYF.

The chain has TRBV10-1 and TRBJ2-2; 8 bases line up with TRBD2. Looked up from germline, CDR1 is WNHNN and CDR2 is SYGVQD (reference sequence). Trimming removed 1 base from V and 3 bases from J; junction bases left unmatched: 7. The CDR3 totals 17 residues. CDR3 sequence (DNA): TGCGCCAGCAGTGAGTGGTCAGCGGGAGTTTACACCGGGGAGCTGTTTTTT. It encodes CASSEWSAGVYTGELFF.

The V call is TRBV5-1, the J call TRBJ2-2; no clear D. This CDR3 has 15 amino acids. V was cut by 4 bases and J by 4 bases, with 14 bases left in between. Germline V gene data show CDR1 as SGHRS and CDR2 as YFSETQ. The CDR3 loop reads CASSLQGAATGELFF. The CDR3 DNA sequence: TGCGCCAGCAGCCTCCAAGGAGCAGCCACCGGGGAGCTGTTTTTT.

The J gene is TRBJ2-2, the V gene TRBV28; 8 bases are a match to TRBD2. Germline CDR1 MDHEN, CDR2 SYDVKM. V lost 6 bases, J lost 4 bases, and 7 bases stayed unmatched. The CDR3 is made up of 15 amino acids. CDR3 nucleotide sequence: TGTGCCAGCAGGCGGACTAGCCTCGGCACCGGGGAGCTGTTTTTT. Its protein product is CASRRTSLGTGELFF.